What follows are 4 T cell receptor beta chains derived from one specimen sequenced in a study of Ad26.COV2.S vaccination and SARS-CoV-2 variants. The treatment: around 19 received Ad26.COV2.S at low or high dose, single or two shots; 5 received placebo; per-sample allocation not given. Sampling was performed 63 days after the first vaccine or placebo injection. TCRdb's table, derived via immunoSEQ multiplex PCR, lists solely in-frame clones and lacks some. The sample holds about 350,000 clones, 75% to 90% seen once. The source was peripheral blood, collected in a trial of Ad26.COV2.S vaccine versus placebo. The receptors were gathered from a person between 18 and 59 years old who received the Ad26.COV2.S COVID-19 vaccine or a placebo.

The chain couples TRBV2 to TRBJ2-7, with 7 bases identical to TRBD2. The ends lost 7 bases at V and 2 bases at J; junction bases unmatched: 8. The CDR3 spans 14 residues. The germline V gene has CDR1 SNHLY and CDR2 FYNNEI. In DNA form, the CDR3 reads TGTGCCAGCATGTTGACGGGGGGACCCTACGAGCAGTACTTC. It codes for CASMLTGGPYEQYF. The whole variable domain, filled in from reference TRBV2 and TRBJ2-7, reads EPEVTQTPSHQVTQMGQEVILRCVPISNHLYFYWYRQILGQKVEFLVSFYNNEISEKSEIFDDQFSVERPDGSNFTLKIRSTKLEDSAMYFCASMLTGGPYEQYFGPGTRLTVT.

V gene TRBV28 combines with J gene TRBJ2-7; D not certain. The CDR3 has 14 residues. Germline CDR1 and CDR2: MDHEN and SYDVKM. Trimming left V 6 bases short and J 4 bases short, with 16 bases between. The CDR3 region is CASRRGDPIYEQYF. In DNA, the CDR3 is TGTGCCAGCAGAAGAGGAGACCCGATTTACGAGCAGTACTTC.

The chain has TRBV6-4 and TRBJ1-1, with D unresolved. This CDR3 region has 13 residues. Germline V gene lookup returns CDR1 MRHNA and CDR2 SNTAGT. V was cut by 5 bases and J by 2 bases, with 9 bases left in between. The CDR3 DNA sequence: TGTGCCAGCAGTCGGGAAGAAAACACTGAAGCTTTCTTT. It yields the protein CASSREENTEAFF.

A word on this clone: This sample also contains other DNA sequences that code for the same CDR3. DNA of the CDR3: TGTGCCAGCAGTTTGGGCCAGATGAACACTGAAGCTTTCTTT. Its translation is CASSLGQMNTEAFF. The chain carries TRBV28 and TRBJ1-1; D is uncertain. This CDR3 region has 14 residues. The ends were cut back, 3 bases at V and 0 bases at J, with 8 bases in the middle. CDR1 and CDR2 from the germline V gene are MDHEN and SYDVKM.